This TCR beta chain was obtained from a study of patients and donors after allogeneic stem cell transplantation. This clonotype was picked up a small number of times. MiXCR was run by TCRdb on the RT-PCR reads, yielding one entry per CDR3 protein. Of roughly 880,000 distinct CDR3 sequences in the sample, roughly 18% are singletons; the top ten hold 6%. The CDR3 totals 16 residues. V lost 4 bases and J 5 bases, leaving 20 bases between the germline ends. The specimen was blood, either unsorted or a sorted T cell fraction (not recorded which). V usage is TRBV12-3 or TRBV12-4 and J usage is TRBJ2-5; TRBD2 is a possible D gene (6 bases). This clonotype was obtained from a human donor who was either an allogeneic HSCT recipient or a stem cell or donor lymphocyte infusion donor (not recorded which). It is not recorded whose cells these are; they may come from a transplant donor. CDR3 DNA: TGTGCCAGCAGTTCCGGGACTCCTGGGGTCGGGGAGACCCAGTACTTC. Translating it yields CASSSGTPGVGETQYF.